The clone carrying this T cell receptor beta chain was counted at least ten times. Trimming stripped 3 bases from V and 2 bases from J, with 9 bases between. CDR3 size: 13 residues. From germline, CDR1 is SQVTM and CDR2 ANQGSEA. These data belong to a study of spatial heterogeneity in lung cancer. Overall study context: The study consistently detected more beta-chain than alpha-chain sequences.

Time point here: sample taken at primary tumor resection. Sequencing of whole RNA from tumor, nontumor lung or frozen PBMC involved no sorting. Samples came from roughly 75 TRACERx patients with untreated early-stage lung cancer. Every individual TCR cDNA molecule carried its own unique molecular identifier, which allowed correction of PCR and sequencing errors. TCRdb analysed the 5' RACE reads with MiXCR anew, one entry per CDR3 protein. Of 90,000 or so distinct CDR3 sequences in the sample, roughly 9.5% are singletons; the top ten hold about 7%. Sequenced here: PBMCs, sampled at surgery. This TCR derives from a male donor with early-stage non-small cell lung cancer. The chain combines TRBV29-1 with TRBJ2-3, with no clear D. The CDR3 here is CSVEAENTDTQYF. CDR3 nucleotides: TGCAGCGTTGAGGCAGAAAACACAGATACGCAGTATTTT.